Shown below are 21 T cell receptor beta chains from a single sample sequenced in a study of OX40 agonist ivuxolimab in advanced cancers. Receptor amplification or capture employed the immunoSEQ multiplex PCR assay. TCRdb took over this immuneACCESS table, retaining in-frame rearrangements with V and J assigned. Such tables are incomplete; in checked studies, under half of the missing clones stem from an unresolved V gene, and the remainder is unexplained. The sample yields around 29,000 clones; around 90% were counted once. Of the sample, around 18% falls within the top ten clones. Source: CD4+ or CD8+ T cells sorted from blood, taken in a trial of the OX40 agonist ivuxolimab. Receptors were obtained from an adult with an advanced solid tumor such as melanoma, head and neck, liver or kidney cancer.

The chain uses TRBV5-6 and TRBJ1-3; maybe TRBD1 (5 bases). The germline CDR1 and CDR2 sequences are SGHDT and YYEEEE. Trimming shortened V by 2 bases and J by 7 bases, and 13 bases separated the two germline ends. This CDR3 is 14 amino acids long. CDR3 sequence: CASSLGTPSNTIYF. The CDR3 bases are TGTGCCAGCAGCTTAGGGACTCCGAGTAACACCATATATTTT.

The chain is built from TRBV9 and TRBJ2-1; D gene unclear. V was cut by 0 bases and J by 6 bases, with 4 bases left in between. Germline V gives CDR1 SGDLS, CDR2 YYNGEE. CDR3 length: 12 residues. CDR3 DNA: TGTGCCAGCAGCGTAGGCCCCAATGAGCAGTTCTTC. It encodes CASSVGPNEQFF.

This rearrangement joins TRBV7-9 to TRBJ1-2; D unresolved. V lost 1 base and J 6 bases, leaving 12 bases between the germline ends. Germline CDR1 SEHNR, CDR2 FQNEAQ (reference sequence). CDR3 size: 14 residues. CDR3 amino acids: CASSLVGSPDGYTF. For the CDR3, the DNA is TGTGCCAGCAGCTTAGTGGGCTCGCCAGATGGCTACACCTTC.

The chain uses TRBV9 and TRBJ1-1; possible D gene TRBD1, 5 bases. In germline, CDR1 is SGDLS, CDR2 YYNGEE. V was pared by 0 bases and J by 2 bases, with 11 bases between. The CDR3 runs 15 residues. CDR3 coding DNA: TGTGCCAGCAGCGTAGGTGGAGGGGTCAACACTGAAGCTTTCTTT. Its translation is CASSVGGGVNTEAFF. Complete variable domain (other parts from reference TRBV9 and TRBJ1-1): DSGVTQTPKHLITATGQRVTLRCSPRSGDLSVYWYQQSLDQGLQFLIQYYNGEERAKGNILERFSAQQFPDLHSELNLSSLELGDSALYFCASSVGGGVNTEAFFGQGTRLTVV.

On this clone itself: Distinct nucleotide sequences in the sample also encode this CDR3. CDR3 sequence: CASSFLQAGADTQYF. For the CDR3, the DNA is TGTGCCAGCAGCTTTTTACAAGCGGGGGCAGATACGCAGTATTTT. The chain joins TRBV7-8 to TRBJ2-3; 8 bases are shared with TRBD2. CDR1 and CDR2 from the germline V gene are SGHVS and FQNEAQ. The CDR3 is made up of 15 amino acids. The junction had 6 bases not matched to a gene; V was cut back by 3 bases and J by 4 bases.

The table lists this clone with a count of one. The V and J genes are TRBV14 and TRBJ1-1, with a possible D match to TRBD1 (6 bases). Trimming pared 2 bases from V and 5 bases from J, leaving 12 bases between. Germline CDR1 SGHDN, CDR2 FVKESK. This CDR3 contains 14 residues. This chain's CDR3 is CASSQYRVGTEAFF. DNA for the CDR3: TGTGCCAGCAGCCAATACAGGGTGGGGACTGAAGCTTTCTTT.

The J gene is TRBJ2-3, the V gene TRBV10-3; D gene unclear. Germline-derived CDR1 and CDR2 are ENHRY and SYGVKD. The V and J ends lost 5 bases and 2 bases respectively, with 11 bases between them. The CDR3 is 14 residues long. DNA for the CDR3: TGTGCCATCAGTCCGTCAACAGCCACAGATACGCAGTATTTT. This translates into CAISPSTATDTQYF.

The V gene is TRBV7-2, the J gene TRBJ1-2; no clear D gene. V lost 2 bases and J 3 bases, leaving 7 bases between the germline ends. The CDR3 runs 13 residues. Germline V CDR1 and CDR2: SGHTA, FQGNSA. In DNA, the CDR3 is TGTGCCAGCAGCTTATCAGGTTACTATGGCTACACCTTC. It yields the protein CASSLSGYYGYTF.

V is TRBV4-2 and J is TRBJ2-1, with D perhaps TRBD2 (5 bases). Between the trimmed V and J ends, which lost 2 bases and 10 bases, there was a span of 9 bases. The CDR3 runs to 12 residues. Germline CDR1 reads LGHNA; CDR2 reads YNFKEQ. CDR3 sequence reads: CASSQREREQFF. CDR3 nucleotide sequence: TGTGCCAGCAGCCAACGCGAGCGGGAGCAGTTCTTC.

This clone appeared a single time. V is TRBV5-5 and J is TRBJ2-5, with a tentative D call TRBD2 (6 bases). The germline gives CDR1 SGHKS, CDR2 YYEKEE (reference sequence). This CDR3 has 15 amino acids. The V gene lost 0 bases and the J gene lost 5 bases, with 14 bases spanning the gap. The CDR3 DNA reads as TGTGCCAGCAGCTTGGTATGGGGGAGCGGGGAGACCCAGTACTTC. It is translated as CASSLVWGSGETQYF. Full variable domain (rest looked up from reference TRBV5-5 and TRBJ2-5): DAGVTQSPTHLIKTRGQQVTLRCSPISGHKSVSWYQQVLGQGPQFIFQYYEKEERGRGNFPDRFSARQFPNYSSELNVNALLLGDSALYLCASSLVWGSGETQYFGPGTRLLVL.

This clone was detected only once. This chain joins TRBV11-2 and TRBJ2-7; TRBD1 agrees at 7 bases. The junction had 5 bases not matched to a gene; V was cut back by 0 bases and J by 6 bases. CDR3 length: 14 residues. Germline V gene sequence: CDR1 SGHAT, CDR2 FQNNGV. The CDR3 region is CASSLEHRGSEQYF. DNA of the CDR3: TGTGCCAGCAGCTTAGAACACAGGGGATCCGAGCAGTACTTC.

The chain joins TRBV7-8 to TRBJ1-4; D uncertain. Looked up from germline, CDR1 is SGHVS and CDR2 is FQNEAQ. The CDR3 runs to 15 residues. V shed 5 bases and J shed 2 bases, with 12 bases lying between them. Here the CDR3 reads CASSPQWGTNEKLFF. Here the CDR3 DNA reads TGTGCCAGCAGCCCCCAATGGGGTACTAATGAAAAACTGTTTTTT. Using reference TRBV7-8 and TRBJ1-4 for the parts outside the CDR3, the full variable domain is GAGVSQSPRYKVAKRGQDVALRCDPISGHVSLFWYQQALGQGPEFLTYFQNEAQLDKSGLPSDRFFAERPEGSVSTLKIQRTQQEDSAVYLCASSPQWGTNEKLFFGSGTQLSVL.

This chain links TRBV7-2 with TRBJ2-5, with TRBD1 identical over 8 bases. V shed 0 bases, J shed 5 bases, and the junction held 14 bases outside the gene matches. CDR1 is SGHTA, CDR2 FQGNSA, per germline. CDR3 length: 18 amino acids. CDR3 bases: TGTGCCAGCAGCTTAGCCGGCAGGGGGCTATTACCTGGCGAGACCCAGTACTTC. Protein sequence: CASSLAGRGLLPGETQYF.

The V gene is TRBV2, the J gene TRBJ1-1; no clear D gene. Per the germline V gene, CDR1 is SNHLY and CDR2 is FYNNEI. Deletions cut 2 bases from V and 1 base from J, with 11 bases between. This CDR3 contains 15 residues. Here the CDR3 DNA reads TGTGCCAGCAGTGAATCTTTTAAGGCGAACACTGAAGCTTTCTTT. Protein: CASSESFKANTEAFF.

This chain connects TRBV4-1 to TRBJ1-1; tentatively, D is TRBD1 (5 bases). The CDR3 is made up of 18 amino acids. CDR1 and CDR2 (germline): MGHRA, YSYEKL. Trimming took 0 bases from V and 3 from J, leaving 20 bases between them. The CDR3: CASSQEHGQGLADTEAFF. The CDR3 DNA sequence: TGCGCCAGCAGCCAAGAACACGGGCAGGGTTTGGCGGACACTGAAGCTTTCTTT.

This sequence joins TRBV7-9 and TRBJ2-3, with 8 bases matching TRBD2. The germline gives CDR1 SEHNR, CDR2 FQNEAQ (reference sequence). The trim removed 4 bases at V and 6 bases at J, leaving 9 bases unmatched. The CDR3 has 15 amino acids. The CDR3 loop is CASSSPGLEYDTQYF. CDR3 DNA: TGTGCCAGCAGCTCACCGGGACTAGAATACGATACGCAGTATTTT.

The chain is built from TRBV7-6 and TRBJ2-7; 10 bases are a match to TRBD2. This CDR3 has 14 residues. Germline V gene sequence: CDR1 SGHVS, CDR2 FNYEAQ. Germline trimming cut 4 bases from V and 3 bases from J; bases unmatched to any gene: 3. The CDR3 protein is CASSSTSGIYEQYF. The CDR3 DNA is TGTGCCAGCAGCTCAACTAGCGGGATCTACGAGCAGTACTTC.

The CDR3 loop is CASSLSANYGYTF. CDR3 DNA sequence: TGTGCCAGCAGCTTGTCAGCTAACTATGGCTACACCTTC. The gene calls are TRBV5-6 and TRBJ1-2, with D unclear. The CDR3 covers 13 residues. V was trimmed by 1 base and J by 0 bases, leaving 4 bases between them. The germline CDR1 and CDR2 sequences are SGHDT and YYEEEE.

CDR3 nucleotide sequence: TGTGCCAGCGGGGAAGGTCAGTTAGGAAACACCATATATTTT. This codes for CASGEGQLGNTIYF. The chain is built from TRBV2 and TRBJ1-3; D unclear. CDR1 is SNHLY, CDR2 FYNNEI, per germline. The CDR3 covers 14 residues. V lost 8 bases and J 4 bases, leaving 15 bases between the germline ends. Drawing the rest from reference TRBV2 and TRBJ1-3, the complete variable domain is EPEVTQTPSHQVTQMGQEVILRCVPISNHLYFYWYRQILGQKVEFLVSFYNNEISEKSEIFDDQFSVERPDGSNFTLKIRSTKLEDSAMYFCASGEGQLGNTIYFGEGSWLTVV.

This clone was recorded only once. This CDR3 reads CASRITGESYEQYF. CDR3 nucleotide sequence: TGTGCCAGTAGGATCACCGGCGAATCCTACGAGCAGTACTTC. The chain employs TRBV19 and TRBJ2-7; no reliable D call. V was pared by 6 bases and J by 1 base, with 13 bases between. This CDR3 has 14 amino acids. Looked up from germline, CDR1 is LNHDA and CDR2 is SQIVND (reference sequence).

The gene calls are TRBV28 and TRBJ1-2, with unresolved D. Trimming took 2 bases from V and 5 from J, leaving 9 bases between them. The CDR3 totals 13 residues. In germline, CDR1 is MDHEN, CDR2 SYDVKM. CDR3 DNA sequence: TGTGCCAGCAGTTTAATATCCAATTATGGCTACACCTTC. Translated, it gives CASSLISNYGYTF.